This T cell receptor beta chain was found in a study of blood T cell repertoires in COVID-19. Whole-study context: The United States, Italy and Spain were the sources of the acute and convalescent COVID-19 samples. The analysed material was cDNA or gDNA that came from T cells, B-cell-depleted T cells, or PBMCs.

Original processing notes: From reference gene primer amplification, estimates of nucleated cell counts were derived. TCRdb keeps only in-frame clones here, not all; method: immunoSEQ multiplex PCR. That table gives V, J and clone size, and the DNA gave D and trimming. The sample carries some 150,000 clones, more than 75% recorded once. Looked up from germline, CDR1 is GTSNPN and CDR2 is SVGIG (reference sequence). V dropped 0 bases and J dropped 7 bases, with 13 bases sitting between them. The CDR3 runs to 14 residues. This clone was counted once. The chain is built from TRBV30 and TRBJ1-5; weak D call: TRBD1 (5 bases). This receptor was obtained from a man between 60 and 70 years old with active or convalescent COVID-19. Sequenced material: peripheral blood. The CDR3 DNA is TGTGCCTGGAGTGTAAGGCCAGGGTGGCAGCCCCAGCATTTT. It translates to CAWSVRPGWQPQHF. Full variable domain (rest looked up from reference TRBV30 and TRBJ1-5): SQTIHQWPATLVQPVGSPLSLECTVEGTSNPNLYWYRQAAGRGLQLLFYSVGIGQISSEVPQNLSASRPQDRQFILSSKKLLLSDSGFYLCAWSVRPGWQPQHFGDGTRLSIL.